This T cell receptor beta chain was sequenced during a study of response to subunit inactivated influenza vaccine. Study results and caveats: A suggestion made by the authors is that each seasonal influenza vaccination recruits few new T cells.

The sample holds a few counts of this clonotype. Its specificity is not known. TCRdb independently ran MiXCR on the RT-PCR reads; one entry per CDR3 protein. The repertoire holds about 780,000 distinct CDR3 sequences, with about 18% as singletons. The V and J ends lost 2 bases and 0 bases respectively, with 8 bases between them. The CDR3 totals 13 residues. CDR1 is DFQATT and CDR2 is SNEGSKA in the germline V gene (reference sequence). Sequencing was performed on PBMCs from blood, taken less than 6 days after vaccination. The chain couples TRBV20-1 to TRBJ2-7, with D hard to call. The clonotype was recovered from a middle-aged man who received an inactivated influenza vaccine. The CDR3 sequence is CSARFANSYEQYF. CDR3 nucleotide sequence: TGCAGTGCTAGATTTGCCAACTCCTACGAGCAGTACTTC.